Shown below are 17 T cell receptor beta chains from a single sample sequenced in a study of CD8+ T cells in alopecia areata. Following extraction, RNA underwent reverse transcription to cDNA, which served as the sequencing template. Generated by immunoSEQ multiplex PCR, the TCRdb table keeps only in-frame clones and is missing some. The table has around 120,000 clones, about 60% seen once. The material sequenced was CD4+ T cells sorted from blood. Source of these receptors: a human donor in good health.

The V call is TRBV2, the J call TRBJ2-1, with TRBD2 matching 9 bases. Trimming took 5 bases from V and 7 from J; bases not matched to a gene: 15. The CDR3 is 17 amino acids. CDR1 is SNHLY and CDR2 is FYNNEI in the germline V gene. DNA of the CDR3: TGTGCCAGCAGTAAGGGTTTTGGCGGGGGGGCCATGAATGAGCAGTTCTTC. Translation gives CASSKGFGGGAMNEQFF. The full variable domain, completed using reference TRBV2 and TRBJ2-1, is EPEVTQTPSHQVTQMGQEVILRCVPISNHLYFYWYRQILGQKVEFLVSFYNNEISEKSEIFDDQFSVERPDGSNFTLKIRSTKLEDSAMYFCASSKGFGGGAMNEQFFGPGTRLTVL.

The chain carries TRBV5-1 and TRBJ1-2, with 12 bases matching TRBD1. The germline gives CDR1 SGHRS, CDR2 YFSETQ. The CDR3 is made up of 16 amino acids. V shed 3 bases and J 7 bases; nucleotides not matched to a gene: 10. CDR3 residues: CASSSTPGTGGGGYTF. CDR3 DNA: TGCGCCAGCAGCTCAACCCCCGGGACAGGGGGCGGTGGCTACACCTTC.

J is TRBJ2-3 and V is TRBV29-1; D is unclear. The CDR3 totals 9 residues. CDR1 and CDR2 from the germline V gene are SQVTM and ANQGSEA. The V end lost 7 bases, the J end lost 4 bases, and 3 bases lay between the germline ends. Here the CDR3 reads CSAPDTQYF. CDR3 bases: TGCAGCGCGCCAGATACGCAGTATTTT.

The J gene is TRBJ1-5, the V gene TRBV9, with D unclear. This CDR3 has 14 residues. Trimming took 0 bases from V and 7 from J, leaving 11 bases between them. Germline CDR1 is SGDLS and CDR2 is YYNGEE. CDR3 loop: CASSVGGLGQPQHF. The CDR3 region has the DNA TGTGCCAGCAGCGTAGGAGGGTTGGGCCAGCCCCAGCATTTT.

J is TRBJ2-3 and V is TRBV30; D not certain. This CDR3 is built from 15 residues. The germline CDR1 and CDR2 sequences are GTSNPN and SVGIG (reference sequence). V lost 0 bases to trimming and J lost 0 bases, with 10 bases between them. The CDR3 nucleotides read TGTGCCTGGAGTGTACCCTCTCCTAGCACAGATACGCAGTATTTT. It is translated as CAWSVPSPSTDTQYF.

The chain employs TRBV4-1 and TRBJ2-2; D is possibly TRBD1 (6 bases). The germline gives CDR1 MGHRA, CDR2 YSYEKL. V was shortened by 5 bases and J by 4 bases, with 14 bases between the two germline ends. The CDR3 runs 15 residues. The DNA of the CDR3 is TGCGCCAGCAGCGGAACAGGGTTGCTCACCGGGGAGCTGTTTTTT. Residues: CASSGTGLLTGELFF.

This clone was found a few times. The chain has TRBV7-9 and TRBJ2-4; a weak D match, TRBD2 (6 bases). Germline loops: CDR1 SEHNR, CDR2 FQNEAQ (reference sequence). The V and J ends lost 3 bases and 4 bases respectively, with 10 bases between them. The CDR3 is 14 residues long. The DNA for the CDR3 is TGTGCCAGCAGCTTGGGACTCCAGAAAAACATTCAGTACTTC. Amino acids: CASSLGLQKNIQYF.

The V call is TRBV28, the J call TRBJ1-1; D is perhaps TRBD1 (6 bases). In germline, CDR1 is MDHEN, CDR2 SYDVKM. V was pared by 2 bases and J by 6 bases, with 13 bases between. CDR3 length: 14 amino acids. Here the CDR3 DNA reads TGTGCCAGCAGTTTAGCGGGGGGGGCGGCTGAAGCTTTCTTT. Translating gives CASSLAGGAAEAFF.

The chain recombines TRBV7-9 with TRBJ1-1, with D uncertain. In germline, CDR1 is SEHNR, CDR2 FQNEAQ (reference sequence). There are 14 residues in the CDR3. Trimming pared 2 bases from V and 4 bases from J, leaving 11 bases between. CDR3 in DNA: TGTGCCAGCAGCTTATCCCGGGGAATCACTGAAGCTTTCTTT. Residues: CASSLSRGITEAFF. Supplemented by reference TRBV7-9 and TRBJ1-1, the full variable domain reads DTGVSQNPRHKITKRGQNVTFRCDPISEHNRLYWYRQTLGQGPEFLTYFQNEAQLEKSRLLSDRFSAERPKGSFSTLEIQRTEQGDSAMYLCASSLSRGITEAFFGQGTRLTVV.

This clone was observed a few times. The V call is TRBV6-5, the J call TRBJ2-3, with 7 bases identical to TRBD1. CDR1 and CDR2 (germline): MNHEY, SVGAGI. V lost 6 bases to trimming and J lost 4 bases; unmatched junction nucleotides: 7. This CDR3 comprises 14 residues. For the CDR3, the DNA is TGTGCCAGCAGGAGGGCCCAGGGGGCAGATACGCAGTATTTT. This gives the protein CASRRAQGADTQYF.

The gene calls are TRBV7-2 and TRBJ2-3, with 8 bases identical to TRBD2. The CDR3 is 15 residues long. V was clipped by 5 bases and J by 4 bases; unmatched bases: 8. CDR1 SGHTA and CDR2 FQGNSA come from the germline V gene. The DNA of the CDR3 is TGTGCCAGCAGCACCGGGACTAGTGGGCCAGATACGCAGTATTTT. Protein sequence: CASSTGTSGPDTQYF.

The V and J genes are TRBV25-1 and TRBJ2-3; D possibly corresponds to TRBD1 (6 bases). V lost 1 base, J lost 3 bases, and 14 bases lay in between. This CDR3 is 16 amino acids long. Per the germline V gene, CDR1 is MGHDK and CDR2 is SYGVNS. The CDR3 loop reads CASSESGTGQTDTQYF. DNA for the CDR3: TGTGCCAGCAGTGAATCGGGAACAGGGCAGACAGATACGCAGTATTTT.

The V and J genes are TRBV29-1 and TRBJ2-5; 8 nucleotides align to TRBD2. The CDR3 is made up of 12 amino acids. From germline, CDR1 is SQVTM and CDR2 ANQGSEA. Trimming removed 5 bases from V and 2 bases from J; junction bases left unmatched: 1. The CDR3 bases are TGCAGCGTTCGGGGGGGTCAAGAGACCCAGTACTTC. Protein sequence: CSVRGGQETQYF. Full variable domain (rest looked up from reference TRBV29-1 and TRBJ2-5): SAVISQKPSRDICQRGTSLTIQCQVDSQVTMMFWYRQQPGQSLTLIATANQGSEATYESGFVIDKFPISRPNLTFSTLTVSNMSPEDSSIYLCSVRGGQETQYFGPGTRLLVL.

The chain employs TRBV27 and TRBJ1-5; D is ambiguous. CDR1 MNHEY and CDR2 SMNVEV come from the germline V gene (reference sequence). V lost 6 bases, J lost 0 bases, and 6 bases lay in between. This CDR3 is 13 amino acids long. The CDR3 DNA follows: TGTGCCAGCAGGCGCTATAGCAATCAGCCCCAGCATTTT. Translating it yields CASRRYSNQPQHF.

The V gene is TRBV5-1, the J gene TRBJ2-3; no firm D call. Looked up from germline, CDR1 is SGHRS and CDR2 is YFSETQ. This CDR3 spans 15 amino acids. Trimming left V 2 bases short and J 0 bases short, with 10 bases between. The CDR3 spells CASSFQSTSTDTQYF. CDR3 sequence (DNA): TGCGCCAGCAGCTTTCAGTCCACTAGCACAGATACGCAGTATTTT.

The V and J genes are TRBV5-5 and TRBJ2-5; TRBD2 agrees at 9 bases. Germline CDR1 and CDR2: SGHKS and YYEKEE (reference sequence). Trimming took 4 bases from V and 0 from J; bases not matched to a gene: 10. The CDR3 covers 17 residues. The CDR3 sequence: CASSAGGSGGYQETQYF. DNA of the CDR3: TGTGCCAGCAGCGCCGGGGGCAGCGGGGGGTACCAAGAGACCCAGTACTTC. Using reference TRBV5-5 and TRBJ2-5 for the parts outside the CDR3, the full variable domain is DAGVTQSPTHLIKTRGQQVTLRCSPISGHKSVSWYQQVLGQGPQFIFQYYEKEERGRGNFPDRFSARQFPNYSSELNVNALLLGDSALYLCASSAGGSGGYQETQYFGPGTRLLVL.

V usage is TRBV19 and J usage is TRBJ1-5; a weak D match, TRBD1 (5 bases). The CDR3 contains 13 residues. CDR1 and CDR2 from the germline V gene are LNHDA and SQIVND (reference sequence). The V end lost 7 bases, the J end lost 5 bases, and 12 bases lay between the germline ends. The CDR3 spells CASNDRGHQPQHF. CDR3 nucleotides: TGTGCCAGTAATGACAGAGGCCATCAGCCCCAGCATTTT. Based on the CDR3 plus reference TRBV19 and TRBJ1-5, the full variable domain is DGGITQSPKYLFRKEGQNVTLSCEQNLNHDAMYWYRQDPGQGLRLIYYSQIVNDFQKGDIAEGYSVSREKKESFPLTVTSAQKNPTAFYLCASNDRGHQPQHFGDGTRLSIL.